This T cell receptor (beta chain) originates from a study of cytomegalovirus exposure and HLA in healthy donors. Amplification used 60 Vbeta primers and 13 Jbeta primers. TCRdb's table, derived via immunoSEQ multiplex PCR, lists solely in-frame clones and lacks some. Seen here are around 300,000 clones, more than 55% observed once, and the top ten hold under 2.5%. Study-wide results and caveats: According to a later analysis, most TCR beta chains associated with CMV appeared HLA-restricted. Across donors, presence/absence analyses took sequencing depth to be roughly uniform. TCR beta V segments were, for the most part, productive about 87% or about 30% of the time in an earlier analysis. Through in vitro validation, a few CMV-associated chains were shown to be specific for CMV antigens.

CDR1 is SGHTA, CDR2 FQGNSA, per germline. V was shortened by 0 bases and J by 1 base, with 8 bases between the two germline ends. The CDR3 runs 15 residues. To note about this clone: Its antigen remains unidentified.

This sequence joins TRBV7-2 and TRBJ2-3; D gene uncertain. The clonotype was recovered from a female donor in good health and CMV-seronegative. Sequencing input: PBMCs. This chain's CDR3 is CASSLAAARTDTQYF. In DNA, the CDR3 is TGTGCCAGCAGCTTAGCGGCCGCACGCACAGATACGCAGTATTTT.